This TCR beta chain is drawn from a study of pediatric ulcerative colitis. Findings of the study overall: No controls had the two rectal clonotypes shared by ulcerative colitis patients. This repertoire reflects total lymphocytes rather than subpopulations like regulatory T cells. Acute severe colitis showed lower rectal diversity from clonal expansions.

The assay was run at survey level. Assay used: immunoSEQ multiplex PCR; TCRdb lists only in-frame clones, some missing. The table includes roughly 70,000 clones, roughly nine tenths detected once. The CDR3 totals 13 residues. CDR1 and CDR2 (germline): SGHRS, YFSETQ. The germline V and J ends were trimmed by 7 bases and 4 bases, with 14 bases remaining between them. As concerns this clone: What it recognizes is unknown.

The receptor was derived from a boy younger than 18 with severe ulcerative colitis. Source material: blood. The chain joins TRBV5-1 to TRBJ1-2, with unresolved D. CDR3 residues: CASGLDGPYGYTF. In DNA, the CDR3 is TGCGCCAGCGGATTGGACGGCCCCTATGGCTACACCTTC.